The source of this T cell receptor (beta chain) is a study of blood T cell repertoires in COVID-19. By proportion, this clone is hyperexpanded. Sequencing used immunoSEQ multiplex PCR; TCRdb keeps in-frame clones, though not all of them. The data show about 70,000 clones, about 69% seen once. The CDR3 runs 12 residues. The V end was cut by 7 bases, the J end by 8 bases, with 12 bases between. The germline V gene encodes CDR1 LNHNV and CDR2 YYDKDF (reference sequence). The chain couples TRBV15 to TRBJ2-1; tentative D call: TRBD2 (6 bases). This TCR was recovered from an older man with acute or convalescent COVID-19. Sequenced sample: peripheral blood. CDR3 DNA: TGTGCCACCACGTCCGGGGGAGATGAGCAGTTCTTC. Translated: CATTSGGDEQFF.